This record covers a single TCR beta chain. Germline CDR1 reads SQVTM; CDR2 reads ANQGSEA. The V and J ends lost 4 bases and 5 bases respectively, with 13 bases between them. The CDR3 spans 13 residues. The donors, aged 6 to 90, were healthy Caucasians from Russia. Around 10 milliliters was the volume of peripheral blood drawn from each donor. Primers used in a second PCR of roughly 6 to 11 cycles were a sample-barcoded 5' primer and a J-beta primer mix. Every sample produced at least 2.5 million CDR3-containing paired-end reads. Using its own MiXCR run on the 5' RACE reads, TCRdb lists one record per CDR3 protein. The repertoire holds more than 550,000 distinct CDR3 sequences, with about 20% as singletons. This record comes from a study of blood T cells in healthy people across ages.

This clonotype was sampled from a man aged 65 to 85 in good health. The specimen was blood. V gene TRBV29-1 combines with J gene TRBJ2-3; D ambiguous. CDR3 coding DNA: TGCAGCGTTGGGACCCAGGTTGGAGATACGCAGTATTTT. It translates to CSVGTQVGDTQYF.